The clone carrying this T cell receptor (beta chain) was counted between two and nine times. Per germline, CDR1 SSHAT and CDR2 FNYEAQ (reference sequence). This CDR3 spans 13 amino acids. Deletions cut 3 bases from V and 3 bases from J, with 7 bases between. The sample belongs to a study of early T cells in non-severe SARS-CoV-2 infection. TCRdb reprocessed the 5' RACE reads via MiXCR and lists one record per CDR3 protein. Among approximately 71,000 distinct CDR3 sequences listed, over 10% were seen once. This TCR was sampled from an adult who was a healthcare worker with PCR-confirmed SARS-CoV-2 infection or an uninfected control (not recorded which). Sequenced here: whole blood, sampled at baseline. The genes are TRBV7-7 and TRBJ2-3, with D perhaps matching TRBD2 (5 bases). DNA for the CDR3: TGTGCCAGCAGCTTCCGGGGAACAGATACGCAGTATTTT. It codes for CASSFRGTDTQYF.